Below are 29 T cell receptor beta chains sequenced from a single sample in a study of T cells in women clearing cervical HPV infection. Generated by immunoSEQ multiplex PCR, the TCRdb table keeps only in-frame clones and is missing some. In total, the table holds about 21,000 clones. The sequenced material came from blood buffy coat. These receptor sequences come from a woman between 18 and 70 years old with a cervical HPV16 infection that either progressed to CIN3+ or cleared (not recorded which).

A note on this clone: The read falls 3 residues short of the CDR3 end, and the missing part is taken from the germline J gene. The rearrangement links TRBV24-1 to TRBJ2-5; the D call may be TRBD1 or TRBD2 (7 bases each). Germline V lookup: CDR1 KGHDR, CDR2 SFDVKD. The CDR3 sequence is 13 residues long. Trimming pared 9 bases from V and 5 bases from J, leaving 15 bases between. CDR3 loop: CATGGGGMETQYF. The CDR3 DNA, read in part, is TGTGCCACCGGGGGAGGGGGCATGGAGACC.

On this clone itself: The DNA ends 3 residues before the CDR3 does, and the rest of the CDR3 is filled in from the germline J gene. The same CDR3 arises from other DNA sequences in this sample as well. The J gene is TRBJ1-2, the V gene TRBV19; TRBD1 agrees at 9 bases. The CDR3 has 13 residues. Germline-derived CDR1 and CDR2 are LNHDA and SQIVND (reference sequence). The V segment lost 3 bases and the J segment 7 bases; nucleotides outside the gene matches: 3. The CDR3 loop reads CASSMGQGSGYTF. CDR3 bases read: TGTGCCAGTAGTATGGGACAGGGTAGTGGC.

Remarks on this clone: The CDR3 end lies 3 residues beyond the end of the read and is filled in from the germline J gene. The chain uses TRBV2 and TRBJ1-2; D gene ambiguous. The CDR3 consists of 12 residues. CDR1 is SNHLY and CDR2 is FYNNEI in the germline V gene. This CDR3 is CASSDVVIGYTF. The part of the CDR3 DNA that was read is TGTGCCAGCAGTGATGTTGTTATCGGC.

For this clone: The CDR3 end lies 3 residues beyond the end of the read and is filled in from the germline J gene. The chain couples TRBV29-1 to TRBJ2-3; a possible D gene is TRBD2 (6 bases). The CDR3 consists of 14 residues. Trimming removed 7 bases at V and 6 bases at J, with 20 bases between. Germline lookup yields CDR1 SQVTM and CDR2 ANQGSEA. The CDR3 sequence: CSAASAMSGDTQYF. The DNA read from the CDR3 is TGCAGCGCCGCTTCCGCTATGAGCGGGGATACG.

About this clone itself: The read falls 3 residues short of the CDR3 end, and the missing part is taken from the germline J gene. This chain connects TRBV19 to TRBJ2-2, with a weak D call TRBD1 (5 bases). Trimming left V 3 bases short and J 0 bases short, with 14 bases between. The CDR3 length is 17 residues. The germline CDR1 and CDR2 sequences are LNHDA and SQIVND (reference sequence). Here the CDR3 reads CASSIWSQGTNTGELFF. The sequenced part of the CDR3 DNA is TGTGCCAGTAGTATTTGGTCTCAGGGAACGAACACCGGGGAG. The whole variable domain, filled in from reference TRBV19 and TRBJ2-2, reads DGGITQSPKYLFRKEGQNVTLSCEQNLNHDAMYWYRQDPGQGLRLIYYSQIVNDFQKGDIAEGYSVSREKKESFPLTVTSAQKNPTAFYLCASSIWSQGTNTGELFFGEGSRLTVL.

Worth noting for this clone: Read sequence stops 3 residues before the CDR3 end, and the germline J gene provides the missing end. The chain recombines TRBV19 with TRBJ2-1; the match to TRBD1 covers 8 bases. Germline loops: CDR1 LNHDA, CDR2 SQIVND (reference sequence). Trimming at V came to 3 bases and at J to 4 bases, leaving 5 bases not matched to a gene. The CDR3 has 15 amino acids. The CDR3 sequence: CASSMETGVYNEQFF. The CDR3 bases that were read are TGTGCCAGTAGTATGGAGACAGGGGTATACAATGAG.

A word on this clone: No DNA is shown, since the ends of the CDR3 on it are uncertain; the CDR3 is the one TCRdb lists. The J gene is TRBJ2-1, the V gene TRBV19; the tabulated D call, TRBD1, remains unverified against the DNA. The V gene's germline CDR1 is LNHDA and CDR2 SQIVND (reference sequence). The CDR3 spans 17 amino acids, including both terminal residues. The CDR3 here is CASSTTVGPSSYNEQFF.

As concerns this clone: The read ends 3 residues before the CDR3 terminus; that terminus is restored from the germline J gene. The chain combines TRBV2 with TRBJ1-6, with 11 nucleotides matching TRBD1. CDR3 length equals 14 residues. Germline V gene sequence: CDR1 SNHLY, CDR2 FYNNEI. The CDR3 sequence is CASSAGTGGSTLHF. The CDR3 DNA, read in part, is TGTGCCAGCAGTGCAGGGACAGGGGGTTCCACC.

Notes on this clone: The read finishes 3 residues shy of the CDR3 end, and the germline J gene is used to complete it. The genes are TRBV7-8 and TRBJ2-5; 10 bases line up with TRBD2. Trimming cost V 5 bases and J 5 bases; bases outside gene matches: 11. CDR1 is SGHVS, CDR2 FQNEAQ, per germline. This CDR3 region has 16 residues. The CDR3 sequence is CASSPVVLAGVETQYF. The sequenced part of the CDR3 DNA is TGTGCCAGCAGCCCCGTCGTGCTAGCGGGGGTGGAGACC.

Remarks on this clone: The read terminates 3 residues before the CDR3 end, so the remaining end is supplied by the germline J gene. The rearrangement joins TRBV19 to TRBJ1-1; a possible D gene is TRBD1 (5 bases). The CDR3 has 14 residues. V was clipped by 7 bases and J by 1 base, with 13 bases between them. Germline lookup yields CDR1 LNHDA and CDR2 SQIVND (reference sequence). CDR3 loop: CASTLAGGNTEAFF. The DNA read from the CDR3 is TGTGCCAGTACCCTCGCGGGGGGGAACACTGAA.

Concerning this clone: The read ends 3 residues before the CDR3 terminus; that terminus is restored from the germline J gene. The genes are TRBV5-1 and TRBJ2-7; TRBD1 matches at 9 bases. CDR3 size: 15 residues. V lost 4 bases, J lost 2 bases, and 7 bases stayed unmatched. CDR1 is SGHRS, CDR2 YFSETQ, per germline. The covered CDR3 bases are TGCGCCAGCAGCCCCGGACAGGGGACAACCTACGAG. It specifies CASSPGQGTTYE. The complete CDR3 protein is CASSPGQGTTYEQYF.

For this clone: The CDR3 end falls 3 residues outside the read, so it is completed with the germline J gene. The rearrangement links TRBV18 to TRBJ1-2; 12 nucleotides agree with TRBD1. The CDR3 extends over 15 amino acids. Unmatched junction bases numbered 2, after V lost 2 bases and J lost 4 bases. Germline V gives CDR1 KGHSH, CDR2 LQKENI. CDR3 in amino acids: CASSPGTGGIYGYTF. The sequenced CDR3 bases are TGTGCCAGCTCACCAGGGACAGGGGGCATCTATGGC.

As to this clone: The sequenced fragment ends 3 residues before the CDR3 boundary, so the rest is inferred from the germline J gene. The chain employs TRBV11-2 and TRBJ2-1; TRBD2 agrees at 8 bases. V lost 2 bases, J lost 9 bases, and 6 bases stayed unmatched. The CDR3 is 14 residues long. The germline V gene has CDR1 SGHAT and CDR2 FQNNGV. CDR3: CASSLRWREVEQFF. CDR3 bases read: TGTGCCAGCAGCTTAAGGTGGCGGGAGGTTGAG.

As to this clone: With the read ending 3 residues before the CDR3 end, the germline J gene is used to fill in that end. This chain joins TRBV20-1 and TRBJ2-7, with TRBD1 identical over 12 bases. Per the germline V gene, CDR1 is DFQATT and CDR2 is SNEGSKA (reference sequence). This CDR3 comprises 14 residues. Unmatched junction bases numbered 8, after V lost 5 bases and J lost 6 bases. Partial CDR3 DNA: TGCAGTGCTCCAACCGGGACAGGGGGCCGCGAG. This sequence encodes CSAPTGTGGRE. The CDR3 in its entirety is CSAPTGTGGREQYF.

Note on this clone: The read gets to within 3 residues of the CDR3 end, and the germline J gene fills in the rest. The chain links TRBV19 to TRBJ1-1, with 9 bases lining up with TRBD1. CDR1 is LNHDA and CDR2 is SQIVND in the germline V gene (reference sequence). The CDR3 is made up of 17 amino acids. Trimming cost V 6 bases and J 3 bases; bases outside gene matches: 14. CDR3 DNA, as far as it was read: TGTGCCAGTAGCAGGGGGACAGGGTATGGGCCTGACACTGAA. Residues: CASSRGTGYGPDTE. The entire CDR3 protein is CASSRGTGYGPDTEAFF.

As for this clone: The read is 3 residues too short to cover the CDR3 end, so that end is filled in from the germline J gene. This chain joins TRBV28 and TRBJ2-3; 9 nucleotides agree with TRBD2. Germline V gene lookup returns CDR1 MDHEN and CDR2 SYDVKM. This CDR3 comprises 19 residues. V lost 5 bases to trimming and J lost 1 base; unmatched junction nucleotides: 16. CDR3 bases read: TGTGCCAGCAGTCTTTACCGGGCGGGAGGGCCCGTAGGCACAGATACG. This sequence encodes CASSLYRAGGPVGTDT. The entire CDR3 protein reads CASSLYRAGGPVGTDTQYF. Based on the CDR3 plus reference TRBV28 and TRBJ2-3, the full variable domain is DVKVTQSSRYLVKRTGEKVFLECVQDMDHENMFWYRQDPGLGLRLIYFSYDVKMKEKGDIPEGYSVSREKKERFSLILESASTNQTSMYLCASSLYRAGGPVGTDTQYFGPGTRLTVL.

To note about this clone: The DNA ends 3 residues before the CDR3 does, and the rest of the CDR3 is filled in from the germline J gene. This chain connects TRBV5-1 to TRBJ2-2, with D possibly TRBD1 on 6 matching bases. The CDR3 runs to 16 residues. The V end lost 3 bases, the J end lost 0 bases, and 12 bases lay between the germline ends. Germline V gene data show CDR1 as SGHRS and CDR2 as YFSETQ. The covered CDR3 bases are TGCGCCAGCAGCTCGGACAGCCGCGCGAACACCGGGGAG. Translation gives CASSSDSRANTGE. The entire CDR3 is CASSSDSRANTGELFF.

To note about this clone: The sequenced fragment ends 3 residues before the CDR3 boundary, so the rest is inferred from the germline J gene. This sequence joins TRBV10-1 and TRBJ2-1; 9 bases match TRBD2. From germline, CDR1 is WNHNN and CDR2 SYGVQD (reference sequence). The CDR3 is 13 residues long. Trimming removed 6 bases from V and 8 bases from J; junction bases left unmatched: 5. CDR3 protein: CASRAGGGHEQFF. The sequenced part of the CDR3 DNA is TGCGCCAGCAGAGCGGGGGGTGGCCATGAG.

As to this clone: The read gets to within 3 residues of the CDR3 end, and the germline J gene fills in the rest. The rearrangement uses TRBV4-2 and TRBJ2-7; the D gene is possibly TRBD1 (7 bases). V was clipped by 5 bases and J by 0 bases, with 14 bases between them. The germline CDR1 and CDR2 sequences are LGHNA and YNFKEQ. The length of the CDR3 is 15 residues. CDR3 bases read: TGTGCCAGCAGCAGAGGCGGGGACAGCTCCTACGAG. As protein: CASSRGGDSSYE. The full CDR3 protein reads CASSRGGDSSYEQYF.

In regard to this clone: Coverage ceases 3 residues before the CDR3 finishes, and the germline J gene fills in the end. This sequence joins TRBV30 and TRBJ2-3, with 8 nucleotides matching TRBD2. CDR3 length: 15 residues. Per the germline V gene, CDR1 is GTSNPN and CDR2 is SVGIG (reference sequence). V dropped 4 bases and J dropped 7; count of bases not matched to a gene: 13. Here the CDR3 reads CAWNERERVKNTQYF. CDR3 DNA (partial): TGTGCCTGGAATGAGCGGGAGAGGGTGAAAAATACG.

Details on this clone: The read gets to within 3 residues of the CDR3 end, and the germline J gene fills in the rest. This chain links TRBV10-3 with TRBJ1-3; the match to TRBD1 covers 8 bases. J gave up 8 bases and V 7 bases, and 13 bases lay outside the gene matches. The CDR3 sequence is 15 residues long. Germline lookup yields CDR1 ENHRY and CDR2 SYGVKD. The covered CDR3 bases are TGTGCCATCACCGGACAGGACAGGGTTTCGGACACC. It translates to CAITGQDRVSDT. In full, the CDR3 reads CAITGQDRVSDTIYF.

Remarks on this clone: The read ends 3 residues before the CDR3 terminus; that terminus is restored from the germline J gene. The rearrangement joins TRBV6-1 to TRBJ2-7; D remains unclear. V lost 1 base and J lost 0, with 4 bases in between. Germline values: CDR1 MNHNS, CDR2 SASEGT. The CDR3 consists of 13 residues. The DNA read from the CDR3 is TGTGCCAGCAGTGAAGGGCCCTCCTACGAG. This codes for CASSEGPSYE. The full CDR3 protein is CASSEGPSYEQYF.

CDR3 DNA, as far as it was read: TGTGCCAGCAGCTCTTCTTCCGGGGGGTCCTCGGCG. Amino acids: CASSSSSGGSSA. The CDR3, in full, reads CASSSSSGGSSAQYF. The chain carries TRBV11-2 and TRBJ2-3; 7 bases are a match to TRBD2. The read stops 3 residues short of the end of the CDR3; the missing end is completed from the germline J gene. CDR1 and CDR2 from the germline V gene are SGHAT and FQNNGV. This CDR3 has 15 amino acids. Full variable domain (missing parts from reference TRBV11-2 and TRBJ2-3): EAGVAQSPRYKIIEKRQSVAFWCNPISGHATLYWYQQILGQGPKLLIQFQNNGVVDDSQLPKDRFSAERLKGVDSTLKIQPAKLEDSAVYLCASSSSSGGSSAQYFGPGTRLTVL.

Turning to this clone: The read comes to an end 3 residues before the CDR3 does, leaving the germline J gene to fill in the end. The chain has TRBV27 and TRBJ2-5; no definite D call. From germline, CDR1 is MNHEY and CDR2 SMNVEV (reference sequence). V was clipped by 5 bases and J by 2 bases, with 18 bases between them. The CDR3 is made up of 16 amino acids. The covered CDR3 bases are TGTGCCAGCAGTCCCTTCTATTCAGGTGCACAAGAGACC. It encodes CASSPFYSGAQET. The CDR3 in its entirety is CASSPFYSGAQETQYF.

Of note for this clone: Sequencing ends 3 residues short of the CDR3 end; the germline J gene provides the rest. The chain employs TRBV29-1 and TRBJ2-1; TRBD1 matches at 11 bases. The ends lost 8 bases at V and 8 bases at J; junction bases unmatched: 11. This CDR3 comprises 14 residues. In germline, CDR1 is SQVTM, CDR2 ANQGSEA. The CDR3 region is CSFKSGQGAYEQFF. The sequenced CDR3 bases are TGCAGCTTTAAAAGCGGACAGGGGGCGTATGAG.

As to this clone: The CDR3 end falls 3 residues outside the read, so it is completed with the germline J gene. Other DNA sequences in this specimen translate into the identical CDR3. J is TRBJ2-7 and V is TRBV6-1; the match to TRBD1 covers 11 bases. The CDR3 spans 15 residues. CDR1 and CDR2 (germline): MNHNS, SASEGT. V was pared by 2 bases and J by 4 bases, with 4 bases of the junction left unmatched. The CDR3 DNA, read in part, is TGTGCCAGCAGTGAAACTGGGACAGGGGGATACGAG. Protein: CASSETGTGGYE. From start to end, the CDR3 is CASSETGTGGYEQYF.

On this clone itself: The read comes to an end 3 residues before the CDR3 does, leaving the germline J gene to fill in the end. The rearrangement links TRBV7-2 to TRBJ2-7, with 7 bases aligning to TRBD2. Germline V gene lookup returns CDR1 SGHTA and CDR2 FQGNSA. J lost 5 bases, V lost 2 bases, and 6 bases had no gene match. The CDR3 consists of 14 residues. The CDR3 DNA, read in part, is TGTGCCAGCAGCTTAAACAGCGGGGTGGACGAG. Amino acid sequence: CASSLNSGVDE. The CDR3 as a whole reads CASSLNSGVDEQYF.

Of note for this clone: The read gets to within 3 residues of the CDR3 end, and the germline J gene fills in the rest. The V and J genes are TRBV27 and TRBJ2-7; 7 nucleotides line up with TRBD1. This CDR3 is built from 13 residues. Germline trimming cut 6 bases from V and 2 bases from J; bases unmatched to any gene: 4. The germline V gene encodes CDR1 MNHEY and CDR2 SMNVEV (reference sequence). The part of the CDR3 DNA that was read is TGTGCCAGCAGGGTCACAGGGGCCTACGAG. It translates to CASRVTGAYE. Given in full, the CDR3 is CASRVTGAYEQYF.

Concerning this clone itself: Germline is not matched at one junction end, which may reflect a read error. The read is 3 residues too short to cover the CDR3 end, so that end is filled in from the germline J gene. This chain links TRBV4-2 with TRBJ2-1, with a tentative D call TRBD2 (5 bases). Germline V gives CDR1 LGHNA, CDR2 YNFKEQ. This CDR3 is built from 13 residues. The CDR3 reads CASSLQIGDEQFF. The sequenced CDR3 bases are TGCGCCAGCAGCCTCCAAATCGGGGATGAG.